The 8 T cell receptor beta chains below all came from one sample that was sequenced in a study of cytomegalovirus exposure and HLA in healthy donors. PCR used 60 Vbeta primers and 13 Jbeta primers. Here immunoSEQ multiplex PCR was the method, and the copy in TCRdb shows in-frame clones only, minus some. Of more than 150,000 clones listed, approximately 80% are singletons. The sequencing sample was made of PBMCs. The source of these receptors is a woman aged 45-65 years in good health and CMV-seropositive.

The chain recombines TRBV7-2 with TRBJ2-7; 11 positions match TRBD2. CDR1 is SGHTA, CDR2 FQGNSA, per germline. V trimming: 5 bases; J trimming: 1 base; junction bases outside the gene matches: 7. The CDR3 spans 16 residues. CDR3: CASSISGLADSYEQYF. CDR3 DNA sequence: TGTGCCAGCAGCATATCGGGACTAGCGGATTCCTACGAGCAGTACTTC.

This clone was seen only once. The chain is built from TRBV30 and TRBJ2-3, with 15 bases fitting TRBD2. V gave up 3 bases and J gave up 3 bases; unmatched junction bases: 4. The CDR3 has 16 amino acids. Germline V gene sequence: CDR1 GTSNPN, CDR2 SVGIG (reference sequence). Here the CDR3 DNA reads TGTGCCTGGAGAAGAGGACTAGCGGGGGGGACAGATACGCAGTATTTT. Its translation: CAWRRGLAGGTDTQYF.

The genes are TRBV2 and TRBJ1-2; 8 positions agree with TRBD1. This CDR3 is 15 amino acids long. Trimming removed 0 bases from V and 4 bases from J; junction bases left unmatched: 4. Germline V CDR1 and CDR2: SNHLY, FYNNEI. This CDR3 is CASSEATDRGYGYTF. The CDR3 coding sequence is TGTGCCAGCAGTGAAGCAACCGACAGGGGCTATGGCTACACCTTC.

The chain has TRBV19 and TRBJ1-1; possibly TRBD1 for D (5 bases). Germline V lookup: CDR1 LNHDA, CDR2 SQIVND (reference sequence). The CDR3 is 16 residues long. V shed 3 bases and J shed 1 base, with 15 bases lying between them. CDR3 nucleotide sequence: TGTGCCAGTAGTATTCTCGGGGCGGGGGAGAACACTGAAGCTTTCTTT. It codes for CASSILGAGENTEAFF.

V and J are TRBV18 and TRBJ2-1; D possibly corresponds to TRBD2 (5 bases). Germline V lookup: CDR1 KGHSH, CDR2 LQKENI. V was cut by 0 bases and J by 4 bases, with 7 bases left in between. The CDR3 consists of 14 residues. This CDR3 reads CASSPPTNYNEQFF. The CDR3 DNA reads TGTGCCAGCTCACCACCGACTAATTACAATGAGCAGTTCTTC.

The chain carries TRBV7-8 and TRBJ1-4, with D uncertain. The CDR3 sequence is 18 residues long. Looked up from germline, CDR1 is SGHVS and CDR2 is FQNEAQ. Trimming removed 2 bases from V and 7 bases from J, with 23 bases in between. The CDR3 region is CASSLMNALGGSREKLFF. The CDR3 coding sequence is TGTGCCAGCAGCTTAATGAATGCTTTGGGAGGGTCTCGTGAAAAACTGTTTTTT.

The chain combines TRBV27 with TRBJ1-2, with D uncertain. V lost 7 bases and J 7 bases, leaving 22 bases between the germline ends. The CDR3 is 15 amino acids. In germline, CDR1 is MNHEY, CDR2 SMNVEV (reference sequence). CDR3: CASKPEVVGAGGYTF. The CDR3 nucleotides are TGTGCCAGCAAGCCCGAGGTTGTGGGCGCGGGTGGCTACACCTTC.

The rearrangement joins TRBV6-4 to TRBJ1-1; TRBD1 might be the D (6 bases). CDR3 length equals 13 residues. The V end lost 5 bases, the J end lost 1 base, and 8 bases lay between the germline ends. Germline lookup yields CDR1 MRHNA and CDR2 SNTAGT. DNA of the CDR3: TGTGCCAGCAGTCTGGACAGGAACACTGAAGCTTTCTTT. It codes for CASSLDRNTEAFF.